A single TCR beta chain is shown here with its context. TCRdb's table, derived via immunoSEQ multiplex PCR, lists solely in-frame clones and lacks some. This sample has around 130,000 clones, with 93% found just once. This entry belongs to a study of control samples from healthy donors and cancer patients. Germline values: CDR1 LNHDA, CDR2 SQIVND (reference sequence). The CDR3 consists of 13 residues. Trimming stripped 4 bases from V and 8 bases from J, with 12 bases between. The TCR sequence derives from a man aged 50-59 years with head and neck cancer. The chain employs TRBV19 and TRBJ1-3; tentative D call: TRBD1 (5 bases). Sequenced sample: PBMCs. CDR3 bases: TGTGCCAGTAGTACCTCCGGGGGGTACACCATATATTTT. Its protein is CASSTSGGYTIYF.